A selection of T cell receptor beta chains follows, all from one sample in a study of identical twins. MiXCR, run by TCRdb on the 5' RACE reads, gives a single entry per CDR3 protein. The table records around 370,000 distinct CDR3 sequences, 9% to 10% of them present only once. Sequenced input: naive T cells sorted from blood. Receptor source: a woman between 50 and 59 years old in good health. CDR3s include the opening cysteine and the closing phenylalanine or tryptophan. A D gene is named only where the DNA matches it firmly. A row's size may be missing; if present it is once, few, many or a size class.

d_gene | j_gene | abundance | v_gene | CDR3aa | CDR3nt
TRBD2 | TRBJ2-1 | many | TRBV12-3/TRBV12-4 | CASSSSGRGTEQFF | TGTGCCAGCAGTTCTAGCGGTCGGGGCACTGAGCAGTTCTTC
TRBD1 | TRBJ2-1 | NA | TRBV4-1 | CASSRPGQGVKSYNEQFF | TGCGCCAGCAGCCGGCCGGGACAGGGTGTGAAGTCCTACAATGAGCAGTTCTTC
NA | TRBJ2-2 | NA | TRBV15 | CATSKENSRVSGELFF | TGTGCCACCAGCAAAGAGAATTCCAGGGTCTCCGGGGAGCTGTTTTTT
NA | TRBJ2-7 | many | TRBV12-3/TRBV12-4 | CASSGTRVSYEQYF | TGTGCCAGCAGTGGAACCAGGGTTTCCTACGAGCAGTACTTC
NA | TRBJ2-2 | few | TRBV12-3/TRBV12-4 | CARPPGTEFTGELFF | TGTGCCAGGCCACCCGGGACTGAATTCACCGGGGAGCTGTTTTTT
NA | TRBJ2-5 | many | TRBV29-1 | CSTRFGETQYF | TGCAGCACCCGTTTCGGGGAGACCCAGTACTTC
NA | TRBJ1-1 | NA | TRBV29-1 | CSVGDGTEAFF | TGCAGCGTTGGTGATGGCACTGAAGCTTTCTTT
NA | TRBJ1-6 | many | TRBV27 | CASSFRGKGSPLHF | TGTGCCAGCAGTTTCCGGGGTAAAGGTTCACCCCTCCACTTT
TRBD2 | TRBJ2-1 | NA | TRBV2 | CASGAGVGPNEQFF | TGTGCCAGCGGAGCGGGAGTGGGGCCTAATGAGCAGTTCTTC
NA | TRBJ2-2 | NA | TRBV12-3/TRBV12-4 | CASSWGSVIGELFF | TGTGCCAGCAGTTGGGGGTCAGTTATCGGGGAGCTGTTTTTT